These 11 T cell receptor beta chains were all obtained from the same sample, sequenced in a study of molecular identifiers for immune sequencing clone quantification. TCRdb ran MiXCR on the PCR reads and lists one entry per CDR3 protein. Among about 630,000 distinct CDR3 sequences, approximately 24% were seen once, and the ten largest hold 0.75% to 0.8%. The sample taken for sequencing was naive CD8+ T cells from blood, with Jurkat cell RNA spiked in. Documented subset: FACS-sorted CD8+CD4-CCR7+CD45RA+ naive T cells. The receptor source for this set is a human donor in good health. Some libraries in this study had Jurkat cell RNA spiked in.

This rearrangement joins TRBV9 to TRBJ2-6, with 7 nucleotides matching TRBD2. In germline, CDR1 is SGDLS, CDR2 YYNGEE. V lost 4 bases, J lost 4 bases, and 8 bases stayed unmatched. There are 16 residues in the CDR3. Here the CDR3 reads CASSNGEGLGANVLTF. The DNA of the CDR3 is TGTGCCAGCAGCAACGGGGAGGGTCTGGGGGCCAACGTCCTGACTTTC.

The sample holds a few counts of this clonotype. The rearrangement uses TRBV12-5 and TRBJ2-3, with TRBD2 as a possible D gene (6 bases). V lost 7 bases and J 0 bases, leaving 17 bases between the germline ends. This CDR3 is 16 amino acids long. Germline V lookup: CDR1 LGHNT, CDR2 FRNRAP. CDR3 sequence reads: CASAPSLGGSTDTQYF. In nucleotides, the CDR3 is TGTGCTAGTGCCCCCTCCTTGGGGGGTAGCACAGATACGCAGTATTTT. Full variable domain (rest looked up from reference TRBV12-5 and TRBJ2-3): DARVTQTPRHKVTEMGQEVTMRCQPILGHNTVFWYRQTMMQGLELLAYFRNRAPLDDSGMPKDRFSAEMPDATLATLKIQPSEPRDSAVYFCASAPSLGGSTDTQYFGPGTRLTVL.

The rearrangement uses TRBV10-1 and TRBJ2-3; D gene unclear. The CDR3 consists of 14 residues. V gave up 3 bases and J gave up 1 base, with 8 bases separating them. Germline loops: CDR1 WNHNN, CDR2 SYGVQD (reference sequence). CDR3 sequence (DNA): TGCGCCAGCAGTGAAGGCAGGCGCACAGATACGCAGTATTTT. Its protein product is CASSEGRRTDTQYF.

A remark on this clonotype: Given a much more abundant clone one base away, this may be a read error. This chain links TRBV7-2 with TRBJ2-7; no reliable D call. This CDR3 is 15 amino acids long. V was cut by 5 bases and J by 6 bases, with 20 bases left in between. The germline gives CDR1 SGHTA, CDR2 FQGNSA. The CDR3 sequence: CASSHWMTTSCEQYF. As DNA, the CDR3 is TGTGCCAGCAGCCACTGGATGACGACAAGCTGCGAGCAGTACTTC.

On this clonotype itself: A read error may produce the germline difference seen at one junction end. V and J are TRBV5-3 and TRBJ2-7; D call uncertain. TRBV5-3 is reported as an ORF; its role is uncertain. The length of the CDR3 is 12 residues. Here the CDR3 DNA reads TGTGCCAGCAGCTTGCCGGCACCCGAGCAGTACTTC. This codes for CASSLPAPEQYF.

The chain links TRBV6-2 or TRBV6-3 to TRBJ2-7; tentatively, D is TRBD2 (6 bases). This CDR3 comprises 15 residues. Deletions cut 8 bases from V and 7 bases from J, with 24 bases between. The germline V gene encodes CDR1 MNHEY and CDR2 SVGEGT. This chain's CDR3 is CASGPTGLKGREQYF. As DNA, the CDR3 is TGTGCCAGCGGTCCAACGGGACTCAAGGGGAGGGAGCAGTACTTC.

CDR3 residues: CASTGLGADTQYF. CDR3 bases: TGTGCCAGCACAGGCCTGGGGGCAGATACGCAGTATTTT. The chain links TRBV2 to TRBJ2-3, with D tentatively TRBD1 or TRBD2 (5 bases each). V was trimmed by 7 bases and J by 4 bases, leaving 12 bases between them. Germline loops: CDR1 SNHLY, CDR2 FYNNEI. This CDR3 has 13 amino acids.

With respect to this clonotype: A read error may be the cause here, since a much bigger clone is one base away. The V gene is TRBV7-2, the J gene TRBJ2-3; 9 bases fit TRBD2. The CDR3 extends over 18 amino acids. Unmatched junction bases numbered 15, after V lost 2 bases and J lost 6 bases. Germline CDR1 is SGHTA and CDR2 is FQGNSA. This CDR3 is CASSLRPSSSGGTDTQYF. CDR3 coding DNA: TGTGCCAGCAGCTTACGGCCCTCGTCCAGCGGGGGGACGGATACGCAGTATTTT.

This clonotype was seen repeatedly, ten times or more. CDR3 nucleotides: TGTGCCAGCAGTTTATCGGAGGGAGCAAACACTGAAGCTTTCTTT. Translating it yields CASSLSEGANTEAFF. The V and J genes are TRBV27 and TRBJ1-1; D gene uncertain. The length of the CDR3 is 15 residues. Between the trimmed V and J ends, which lost 0 bases and 2 bases, there was a span of 10 bases. The germline V gene has CDR1 MNHEY and CDR2 SMNVEV (reference sequence).

The rearrangement uses TRBV6-6 and TRBJ2-3; 10 bases fit TRBD2. Unmatched junction bases numbered 3, after V lost 3 bases and J lost 6 bases. This CDR3 comprises 14 residues. Germline V CDR1 and CDR2: MNHNY, SVGAGI (reference sequence). The DNA for the CDR3 is TGTGCCAGCAGTTATGGTAGCGGGGGGGATACGCAGTATTTT. Translated: CASSYGSGGDTQYF.

This clonotype was seen at least ten times. The chain couples TRBV12-3 or TRBV12-4 to TRBJ2-5; 11 bases are a match to TRBD1. V lost 4 bases to trimming and J lost 13 bases; unmatched junction nucleotides: 8. The CDR3 length is 13 residues. CDR3 coding DNA: TGTGCCAGCAGTTCCTCGGGACAGGGGGGTTGGTACTTC. This sequence encodes CASSSSGQGGWYF.